A single sample is the source of the 13 T cell receptor beta chains below, sequenced in a study of CD8 T cells in Susac syndrome. The authors reverse transcribed roughly 0.5 to 1 ug RNA with random hexamers. TCRdb fed the immunoSEQ multiplex PCR reads into MiXCR, producing one record per CDR3 protein. In the table there are some 300,000 distinct CDR3 sequences, around nine tenths of which are singletons. Sequencing was done on a sample of CD8+ T cells from PBMCs. The receptors originated from a human donor with multiple sclerosis.

The chain recombines TRBV5-1 with TRBJ1-5; no reliable D call. Looked up from germline, CDR1 is SGHRS and CDR2 is YFSETQ. The V and J ends lost 4 bases and 4 bases respectively, with 9 bases between them. CDR3 length: 13 residues. The CDR3 nucleotides read TGCGCCAGCAGCACCCCGGGGAATCAGCCCCAGCATTTT. The encoded protein is CASSTPGNQPQHF. Variable domain in full (rest from reference TRBV5-1 and TRBJ1-5): KAGVTQTPRYLIKTRGQQVTLSCSPISGHRSVSWYQQTPGQGLQFLFEYFSETQRNKGNFPGRFSGRQFSNSRSEMNVSTLELGDSALYLCASSTPGNQPQHFGDGTRLSIL.

V is TRBV29-1 and J is TRBJ1-1; D perhaps matches TRBD1 (6 bases). Germline CDR1 reads SQVTM; CDR2 reads ANQGSEA. V was shortened by 4 bases and J by 3 bases, with 12 bases between the two germline ends. The CDR3 has 13 residues. Written as DNA, the CDR3 is TGCAGCGTTGTCGGGGGCGCCGACACTGAAGCTTTCTTT. Its translation is CSVVGGADTEAFF. Full variable domain (outside the CDR3, taken from reference TRBV29-1 and TRBJ1-1): SAVISQKPSRDICQRGTSLTIQCQVDSQVTMMFWYRQQPGQSLTLIATANQGSEATYESGFVIDKFPISRPNLTFSTLTVSNMSPEDSSIYLCSVVGGADTEAFFGQGTRLTVV.

The chain employs TRBV5-1 and TRBJ2-7, with unresolved D. This CDR3 has 16 residues. The V gene's germline CDR1 is SGHRS and CDR2 YFSETQ. The V end was cut by 4 bases, the J end by 6 bases, with 23 bases between. CDR3 sequence (DNA): TGCGCCAGCAGCCCCGGCCAAGGGATCCAGTGGGGCGAGCAGTACTTC. It translates to CASSPGQGIQWGEQYF.

The chain carries TRBV6-1 and TRBJ2-7; 8 nucleotides align to TRBD2. The length of the CDR3 is 15 residues. From germline, CDR1 is MNHNS and CDR2 SASEGT. V was pared by 3 bases and J by 0 bases, with 4 bases of the junction left unmatched. CDR3 loop: CASSEAGTSSYEQYF. The CDR3 region has the DNA TGTGCCAGCAGTGAGGCCGGGACTAGCTCCTACGAGCAGTACTTC.

The chain carries TRBV28 and TRBJ2-7, with 10 nucleotides matching TRBD2. Germline CDR1 MDHEN, CDR2 SYDVKM. The J segment lost 4 bases and the V segment lost 2 bases, leaving 2 bases of the junction unmatched. The CDR3 runs to 14 residues. CDR3 residues: CASSLLAGEYEQYF. DNA of the CDR3: TGTGCCAGCAGTTTACTAGCGGGAGAGTACGAGCAGTACTTC. Full variable domain (outside the CDR3, taken from reference TRBV28 and TRBJ2-7): DVKVTQSSRYLVKRTGEKVFLECVQDMDHENMFWYRQDPGLGLRLIYFSYDVKMKEKGDIPEGYSVSREKKERFSLILESASTNQTSMYLCASSLLAGEYEQYFGPGTRLTVT.

V gene TRBV28 combines with J gene TRBJ1-5, with D perhaps matching TRBD1 (5 bases). Trimming left V 6 bases short and J 1 base short, with 13 bases between. Per germline, CDR1 MDHEN and CDR2 SYDVKM. The CDR3 length is 15 residues. In nucleotides, the CDR3 is TGTGCCAGCAGACCCGGGACCGTGAGCAATCAGCCCCAGCATTTT. Amino acid sequence: CASRPGTVSNQPQHF.

This chain joins TRBV12-3 or TRBV12-4 and TRBJ1-2, with 8 bases aligning to TRBD1. The ends lost 6 bases at V and 5 bases at J; junction bases unmatched: 8. There are 14 residues in the CDR3. This CDR3 is CASSPTDRVYGYTF. The CDR3, as DNA: TGTGCCAGCAGCCCCACGGACAGGGTTTATGGCTACACCTTC.

CDR3 protein: CAINEGDRLDSNYGYTF. The CDR3 nucleotides are TGTGCCATCAATGAAGGGGACAGGCTCGACTCTAACTATGGCTACACCTTC. The rearrangement joins TRBV10-3 to TRBJ1-2, with TRBD1 matching 8 bases. V was pared by 7 bases and J by 0 bases, with 13 bases of the junction left unmatched. Germline-derived CDR1 and CDR2 are ENHRY and SYGVKD. CDR3 length equals 17 residues.

The V and J genes are TRBV4-3 and TRBJ2-2; TRBD2 aligns across 12 bases. Germline values: CDR1 LGHNA, CDR2 YSLEER. The CDR3 extends over 16 amino acids. J was trimmed by 3 bases and V by 6 bases; bases with no gene match: 5. CDR3 protein: CASRETSGGYTGELFF. DNA for the CDR3: TGCGCCAGCAGGGAGACTAGCGGGGGTTACACCGGGGAGCTGTTTTTT.

CDR3 amino acids: CASSYVRVDYEQYF. The CDR3 DNA sequence: TGTGCCAGCAGTTACGTACGAGTAGACTACGAGCAGTACTTC. The V gene is TRBV6-2 or TRBV6-3, the J gene TRBJ2-7; no firm D call. The V end was cut by 2 bases, the J end by 3 bases, with 11 bases between. The CDR3 covers 14 residues. Germline CDR1 reads MNHEY; CDR2 reads SVGEGT.

V usage is TRBV12-5 and J usage is TRBJ2-1; the D gene is possibly TRBD1 (6 bases). The CDR3 spans 13 residues. CDR1 is LGHNT and CDR2 is FRNRAP in the germline V gene. Trimming took 5 bases from V and 3 from J, leaving 8 bases between them. CDR3 loop: CASGTQGYNEQFF. The CDR3 nucleotides are TGTGCTAGTGGTACACAGGGCTACAATGAGCAGTTCTTC.

This chain links TRBV6-2 or TRBV6-3 with TRBJ2-2; unclear D gene. Germline assignment: CDR1 MNHEY and CDR2 SVGEGT. Trimming pared 6 bases from V and 4 bases from J, leaving 15 bases between. CDR3 length equals 15 residues. Here the CDR3 DNA reads TGTGCCAGCAGGCTTGGACGGGTCCCCACCGGGGAGCTGTTTTTT. It codes for CASRLGRVPTGELFF.

The J gene is TRBJ2-4, the V gene TRBV2; D not resolved. Germline CDR1 and CDR2: SNHLY and FYNNEI. With 8 bases removed from V and 5 bases from J, the gap between germline ends came to 19 bases. CDR3 length: 15 residues. The CDR3 DNA follows: TGTGCCAGCTCCGAACCCAAAAGCAAGCAAAACATTCAGTACTTC. Translating gives CASSEPKSKQNIQYF.